Given below is one TCR beta chain in context. What it binds is unknown. The sample contains more than one DNA sequence encoding this CDR3. CD4+ cells yielded CD45RA+ naive and CD45RA-negative memory subsets. This sample stems from a study of shared clonotypes between healthy human individuals. Study-level points and caveats: Generation probability values for non-shared clonotypes were lower than those for clonotypes shared by all four donors. Across subsets, estimated richness was generally greater for naive than for memory populations.

In the original processing: There were no quality scores in the junction-only immunoSEQ sequences, so filtering differed. Produced via immunoSEQ multiplex PCR; TCRdb's table is partial and in-frame only. That table gives V, J and clone size, and the DNA gave D and trimming. In the table there are fewer than 1.6 million clones, approximately 98.5% of which are singletons. V was pared by 6 bases and J by 6 bases, with 12 bases between. This CDR3 has 12 amino acids. Germline V gene data show CDR1 as SEHNR and CDR2 as FQNEAQ (reference sequence). This TCR was recovered from a man aged 30 to 39 in good health. Sample: naive CD4+ T cells sorted from blood. Regarding subset: CD45RA+ positively selected. The chain employs TRBV7-9 and TRBJ2-7, with D uncertain. The CDR3 DNA follows: TGTGCCAGCAGTTCCTTGGTGGGCGAGCAGTACTTC. This encodes CASSSLVGEQYF. The full variable domain, with the rest looked up from reference TRBV7-9 and TRBJ2-7, is DTGVSQNPRHKITKRGQNVTFRCDPISEHNRLYWYRQTLGQGPEFLTYFQNEAQLEKSRLLSDRFSAERPKGSFSTLEIQRTEQGDSAMYLCASSSLVGEQYFGPGTRLTVT.